This section outlines one T cell receptor (beta chain) sequence together with its context. The sample is drawn from a study of patients and donors after allogeneic stem cell transplantation. TCRdb re-derived calls from the RT-PCR reads in MiXCR, one entry per CDR3 protein. This table has about 960,000 distinct CDR3 sequences, roughly 17% appearing once. V lost 6 bases to trimming and J lost 1 base, with 12 bases between them. The CDR3 is 14 residues long. This TCR was recovered from a human donor who was either an allogeneic HSCT recipient or a stem cell or donor lymphocyte infusion donor (not recorded which). It is not recorded whose cells these are; they may come from a transplant donor. V gene TRBV12-3 or TRBV12-4 combines with J gene TRBJ2-5, with D hard to call. Input material: blood, either unsorted or a sorted T cell fraction (not recorded which). CDR3 amino acids: CASSPHWSQETQYF. The CDR3 DNA sequence: TGTGCCAGCAGCCCCCATTGGTCCCAAGAGACCCAGTACTTC.